One sample yielded the 27 T cell receptor beta chains listed below, sequenced in a study of regulatory T cells in long-lasting Graves disease. Stated time point: newly diagnosed GD, antithyroid drugs for less than 3 months. Construction of the TCR library relied on RNA isolated from PBMCs. In building TCR beta libraries, iRepertoire HTBI primers were used together with Arm-PCR of CDR3 regions. One entry per CDR3 protein, called by TCRdb with MiXCR from the multiplex PCR reads. The sample carries some 340,000 distinct CDR3 sequences, approximately 12% recorded once. These data were also filed under a second study, of T cells in Graves' hyperthyroidism and ophthalmopathy.

The specimen was peripheral blood mononuclear cells (PBMCs), collected at new diagnosis, from a patient treated with antithyroid drugs. The receptors come from a young woman with Graves disease.

The chain employs TRBV5-1 and TRBJ2-1; D is ambiguous. This CDR3 has 12 residues. The germline gives CDR1 SGHRS, CDR2 YFSETQ. V was clipped by 5 bases and J by 8 bases, with 11 bases between them. The CDR3 DNA reads as TGCGCCAGCAGACAATTGGGCGATGAGCAGTTCTTC. Its protein is CASRQLGDEQFF.

This clonotype showed up just a few times. A much larger clone differs by one base, so this may be a read error. The V call is TRBV12-3 or TRBV12-4, the J call TRBJ1-4; no definite D call. V dropped 5 bases and J dropped 4 bases, with 5 bases sitting between them. The CDR3 consists of 12 residues. In DNA, the CDR3 is TGTGCCAGCAGTCCCCTTAATGAAAAACTGTTTTTT. Protein product: CASSPLNEKLFF.

This clonotype was picked up many times. This chain joins TRBV2 and TRBJ2-1; possible D gene TRBD2, 7 bases. The CDR3 consists of 15 residues. The V gene lost 7 bases and the J gene lost 5 bases, with 18 bases spanning the gap. Germline V gene lookup returns CDR1 SNHLY and CDR2 FYNNEI. The CDR3 DNA follows: TGTGCCAGCAAGGGGGGGACGACGGTCCACAATGAGCAGTTCTTC. Translated, it gives CASKGGTTVHNEQFF.

This clonotype was recorded at least ten times. This rearrangement joins TRBV20-1 to TRBJ1-2; D remains ambiguous. The germline CDR1 and CDR2 sequences are DFQATT and SNEGSKA (reference sequence). The CDR3 covers 12 residues. Trimming removed 1 base from V and 1 base from J, with 4 bases in between. For the CDR3, the DNA is TGCAGTGCTAGAGGGGGTAACTATGGCTACACCTTC. Translation gives CSARGGNYGYTF.

V usage is TRBV12-3 or TRBV12-4 and J usage is TRBJ2-2; the match to TRBD1 covers 9 bases. The CDR3 has 18 amino acids. J was trimmed by 5 bases and V by 2 bases; bases with no gene match: 12. CDR3 bases: TGTGCCAGCAGTTTAAAGGGTCCGGGACAGGGTAGGACCGGGGAGCTGTTTTTT. This sequence encodes CASSLKGPGQGRTGELFF.

Of note for this clonotype: The junction and the germline gene differ at one end; a read error may be behind it. The chain joins TRBV7-2 to TRBJ2-7; 7 nucleotides match TRBD1. In germline, CDR1 is SGHTA, CDR2 FQGNSA. The CDR3 is 12 residues long. CDR3 loop: CASSLTSGDRRF. DNA of the CDR3: TGTGCCAGCAGCTTAACGAGTGGGGACAGAAGATTC.

The table lists this clonotype with a few counts. A much larger clonotype is one base distant, so this may be a read error. This chain links TRBV5-5 with TRBJ2-1, with D possibly matching TRBD1 (5 bases). Near its end, the DNA agrees better with TRBJ2-5, so the J call may be wrong. Germline V gene data show CDR1 as SGHKS and CDR2 as YYEKEE (reference sequence). The CDR3 is 20 residues long. Here the CDR3 reads CASTSSRDSTTHLMQWAQYF. CDR3 DNA: TGTGCCAGCACCTCATCCCGCGACAGCACTACCCACCTGATGCAATGGGCCCAGTACTTC.

This clonotype was detected a few times. This sequence joins TRBV28 and TRBJ1-6, with TRBD1 matching over 10 bases. Germline trimming cut 5 bases from V and 9 bases from J; bases unmatched to any gene: 4. From germline, CDR1 is MDHEN and CDR2 SYDVKM. The CDR3 extends over 14 amino acids. The CDR3 reads CASSRTGGGSPLHF. CDR3 bases: TGTGCCAGCAGTCGGACAGGGGGTGGTTCACCCCTCCACTTT.

With respect to this clonotype: A single base is all that separates this from a far larger clone, so a read error is likely. The V gene is TRBV6-5, the J gene TRBJ2-7; possibly TRBD1 for D (6 bases). This CDR3 spans 18 amino acids. Germline V gene lookup returns CDR1 MNHEY and CDR2 SVGAGI. In DNA, the CDR3 is TGTGCCAGCAGTTACTCTCGGGACCACAGGGCGTCTGACTACGAGCAGCACTTC. Its protein is CASSYSRDHRASDYEQHF.

This clonotype was seen repeatedly, ten times or more. This rearrangement joins TRBV7-2 to TRBJ2-1; 15 bases agree with TRBD2. Germline trimming cut 5 bases from V and 14 bases from J; bases unmatched to any gene: 16. This CDR3 region has 17 residues. Germline-derived CDR1 and CDR2 are SGHTA and FQGNSA. The DNA for the CDR3 is TGTGCCAGCAGCCCCCCCTGGACTAGCGGGAGGGAGGAGAACGAGTTCTTC. Its protein product is CASSPPWTSGREENEFF.

The chain recombines TRBV7-3 with TRBJ2-3, with 15 bases fitting TRBD2. The length of the CDR3 is 17 residues. The V gene's germline CDR1 is SGHTA and CDR2 FQGTGA. V dropped 4 bases and J dropped 4; count of bases not matched to a gene: 6. The CDR3 DNA is TGTGCCAGCAGCTCCCCGGGACTAGCGGGGGGTCCAGATACGCAGTATTTT. Translating gives CASSSPGLAGGPDTQYF.

This clonotype was found many times. The CDR3 DNA is TGTGCCAGCAGTGATCGAGGGATCTATGGCTACACCTTC. This codes for CASSDRGIYGYTF. J is TRBJ1-2 and V is TRBV6-4; D is undetermined. V was pared by 3 bases and J by 4 bases, with 9 bases between. The CDR3 contains 13 residues. Per the germline V gene, CDR1 is MRHNA and CDR2 is SNTAGT.

V is TRBV4-1 and J is TRBJ1-2, with TRBD1 identical over 8 bases. Germline V gene data show CDR1 as MGHRA and CDR2 as YSYEKL. V lost 4 bases and J lost 6; bases outside the gene matches: 7. The CDR3 runs to 14 residues. The CDR3 bases are TGCGCCAGCAGCCCCCGACAGGGGATGGATGGCTACACCTTC. Its translation is CASSPRQGMDGYTF.

This clonotype came up a few times. V is TRBV6-2 or TRBV6-3 and J is TRBJ2-3; TRBD1 agrees at 9 bases. The CDR3 runs 18 residues. Germline values: CDR1 MNHEY, CDR2 SVGEGT. Trimming removed 6 bases from V and 6 bases from J; junction bases left unmatched: 19. CDR3 protein: CASSSTQLRTGVRDTQYF. DNA of the CDR3: TGTGCCAGCAGCTCAACTCAACTACGGACAGGGGTTCGGGATACGCAGTATTTT.

There are a few counts of this clonotype. The rearrangement uses TRBV6-2 or TRBV6-3 and TRBJ2-1; 9 bases are shared with TRBD2. The CDR3 runs 15 residues. CDR1 is MNHEY and CDR2 is SVGEGT in the germline V gene. The V gene end was trimmed by 5 bases and the J gene end by 5 bases; junction bases not matched to a gene: 7. CDR3 region: CASSPAGTSNNEQFF. In DNA, the CDR3 is TGTGCCAGCAGTCCGGCCGGGACTAGCAACAATGAGCAGTTCTTC.

The rearrangement uses TRBV27 and TRBJ2-7, with 7 bases matching TRBD1. Trimming at V came to 5 bases and at J to 7 bases, leaving 8 bases not matched to a gene. The CDR3 spans 13 residues. The germline V gene encodes CDR1 MNHEY and CDR2 SMNVEV (reference sequence). CDR3 residues: CASSDREHREQYF. The CDR3 DNA reads as TGTGCCAGCAGTGACAGGGAGCATCGGGAGCAGTACTTC.

This clonotype was seen at least ten times. This chain connects TRBV4-1 to TRBJ1-1, with D possibly matching TRBD1 (6 bases). This CDR3 spans 15 amino acids. The V and J ends lost 4 bases and 4 bases respectively, with 16 bases between them. CDR1 is MGHRA and CDR2 is YSYEKL in the germline V gene. CDR3 nucleotide sequence: TGCGCCAGCAGCCTAAACGTACAGGGAGGCACTGAAGCTTTCTTT. Translation gives CASSLNVQGGTEAFF.

This clonotype appeared a few times. The chain carries TRBV7-9 and TRBJ2-2, with TRBD1 identical over 9 bases. Germline values: CDR1 SEHNR, CDR2 FQNEAQ (reference sequence). V lost 5 bases to trimming and J lost 6 bases; unmatched junction nucleotides: 4. The CDR3 consists of 14 residues. For the CDR3, the DNA is TGTGCCAGCAGCCAGGGACAGGGCGCCGGGGAGCTGTTTTTT. The encoded protein is CASSQGQGAGELFF. The whole variable domain, remainder taken from reference TRBV7-9 and TRBJ2-2, is DTGVSQNPRHKITKRGQNVTFRCDPISEHNRLYWYRQTLGQGPEFLTYFQNEAQLEKSRLLSDRFSAERPKGSFSTLEIQRTEQGDSAMYLCASSQGQGAGELFFGEGSRLTVL.

The sample holds one count of this clonotype. Given a far larger clone just one base away, this is likely a sequencing read error. The V gene is TRBV7-9, the J gene TRBJ2-7; 12 nucleotides align to TRBD2. This CDR3 contains 19 residues. The V gene end was trimmed by 4 bases and the J gene end by 6 bases; junction bases not matched to a gene: 19. Germline V lookup: CDR1 SEHNR, CDR2 FQNEAQ (reference sequence). The CDR3 nucleotides read TGTGCCAGCAGCTCGCCGGTAGGGACTAGCGGGTCATATGTAGGCGAGCAGTACTTC. It encodes CASSSPVGTSGSYVGEQYF.

This clonotype has ten or more counts. The V and J genes are TRBV5-1 and TRBJ1-5, with TRBD1 as a possible D gene (5 bases). The V end lost 2 bases, the J end lost 5 bases, and 14 bases lay between the germline ends. Germline CDR1 is SGHRS and CDR2 is YFSETQ. The CDR3 is 15 amino acids. CDR3 sequence: CASSFTGTRDQPQHF. In nucleotides, the CDR3 is TGCGCCAGCAGCTTTACCGGGACTAGGGATCAGCCCCAGCATTTT.

This clonotype has at least ten counts. The chain joins TRBV6-6 to TRBJ2-2; D remains unclear. Trimming took 0 bases from V and 6 from J, leaving 17 bases between them. CDR3 length: 17 residues. The V gene's germline CDR1 is MNHNY and CDR2 SVGAGI (reference sequence). This CDR3 reads CASSYSSLDLTAGELFF. In DNA, the CDR3 is TGTGCCAGCAGTTACTCGAGTTTGGACCTTACCGCCGGGGAGCTGTTTTTT.

Only a few counts were recorded for this clonotype. This chain connects TRBV29-1 to TRBJ2-1; 11 nucleotides line up with TRBD2. The length of the CDR3 is 14 residues. With V trimmed by 5 bases and J by 4 bases, 4 bases remained unmatched. Per germline, CDR1 SQVTM and CDR2 ANQGSEA. CDR3 in DNA: TGCAGCGTTAGACTAGCGGGATATTACAATGAGCAGTTCTTC. It yields the protein CSVRLAGYYNEQFF.

This clonotype turned up a few times. The chain recombines TRBV15 with TRBJ1-2; 7 positions agree with TRBD1. The CDR3 extends over 14 amino acids. Germline V gene sequence: CDR1 LNHNV, CDR2 YYDKDF (reference sequence). V trimming: 1 base; J trimming: 8 bases; junction bases outside the gene matches: 7. CDR3 nucleotide sequence: TGTGCCACCAGCAGAGGTTTACAGGGGCCCGGCTACACCTTC. This sequence encodes CATSRGLQGPGYTF.

This clonotype came up many times. CDR3 protein: CASSLSSGLYEQYF. CDR3 nucleotide sequence: TGTGCCAGCAGTTTATCCAGCGGCTTATACGAGCAGTACTTC. The gene calls are TRBV27 and TRBJ2-7; D is possibly TRBD2 (5 bases). CDR3 size: 14 residues. V was shortened by 0 bases and J by 4 bases, with 10 bases between the two germline ends. Germline-derived CDR1 and CDR2 are MNHEY and SMNVEV (reference sequence).

The V gene is TRBV19, the J gene TRBJ1-6; D call uncertain. The CDR3 runs to 16 residues. Trimming took off 10 bases at V and 8 bases at J, with 24 bases between the two ends. Germline loops: CDR1 LNHDA, CDR2 SQIVND (reference sequence). CDR3 DNA: TGTGCCAAGAGAGAGCGGCCTACACATCGGGATTCACCCCTCCACTTT. It codes for CAKRERPTHRDSPLHF.

Note on this clonotype: A far more abundant clone sits one base away, making this likely a read error. V gene TRBV6-2 or TRBV6-3 combines with J gene TRBJ1-2; 8 nucleotides agree with TRBD1. This CDR3 comprises 18 residues. Looked up from germline, CDR1 is MNHEY and CDR2 is SVGEGT. J was trimmed by 6 bases and V by 5 bases; bases with no gene match: 20. CDR3 nucleotides: TGTGCCAGCAGTGGGCCTCATACTCACTTCGAGACAGGGGATGGCTACACCTTC. It codes for CASSGPHTHFETGDGYTF.

This clonotype appeared many times. The chain joins TRBV19 to TRBJ2-5; TRBD2 agrees at 10 bases. The CDR3 runs 14 residues. Germline trimming cut 6 bases from V and 7 bases from J; bases unmatched to any gene: 8. Germline V gene sequence: CDR1 LNHDA, CDR2 SQIVND (reference sequence). The CDR3 sequence: CASRPLAGEATQYF. The DNA for the CDR3 is TGTGCCAGTAGACCCCTAGCGGGAGAGGCGACCCAGTACTTC. Based on the CDR3 plus reference TRBV19 and TRBJ2-5, the full variable domain is DGGITQSPKYLFRKEGQNVTLSCEQNLNHDAMYWYRQDPGQGLRLIYYSQIVNDFQKGDIAEGYSVSREKKESFPLTVTSAQKNPTAFYLCASRPLAGEATQYFGPGTRLLVL.